Sequencing of this T cell receptor beta chain was carried out in a study of Ad26.COV2.S vaccination and SARS-CoV-2 variants. Broader study findings: Post-vaccination spike-specific CD8+ and CD4+ T cell responses reportedly had substantial breadth. In TCR breadth and depth analyses, total T cell responses may have been underestimated. Individuals receiving vaccine had higher spike-specific TCR breadth than placebo recipients did. Participants given vaccine showed non-spike TCR breadth similar to that of placebo recipients.

CDR1 is LNHNV, CDR2 YYDKDF, per germline (reference sequence). The CDR3 totals 15 residues. V lost 2 bases, J lost 4 bases, and 12 bases lay in between. With respect to this clone: Antigen specificity is unknown.

The assay was immunoSEQ multiplex PCR, and TCRdb's table has in-frame clones only and misses some. The repertoire consists of over 90,000 clones, with roughly 75% occurring once and the leading ten covering 15% to 20%. The chain uses TRBV15 and TRBJ1-5; TRBD1 might be the D (6 bases). The sequencing here drew on peripheral blood, taken after recovery from COVID-19. This clonotype was obtained from a human donor who had recovered from COVID-19. The DNA for the CDR3 is TGTGCCACCAGCAGATCCGGACAGCCGAATCAGCCCCAGCATTTT. It specifies CATSRSGQPNQPQHF.